This entry lists 13 T cell receptor beta chains sequenced from one sample in a study of CD8 T cells in ankylosing spondylitis (dated by TCRdb to the late 2010s). Summary of the overall study and its limitations: A TCR beta motif of fewer than 10 highly homologous amino acid variants appeared characteristic of blood from ankylosing spondylitis patients.

These receptors' antigens are unknown. The library was prepared using 5' RACE. The listed sequencing device is Illumina HiSeq 2500. TCRdb reran the public reads through fastp at Q25 and MiXCR, keeping productive beta chains. Each entry is one CDR3 protein sequence, shown with its most common DNA and genes. The sample profile shows 470,000 or so distinct CDR3 sequences; more than 25% of them were found once. The top ten constitute roughly 0.8% of the sample. The specimen was blood, either unsorted or a sorted T cell fraction (not recorded which). These receptors came from a male donor with ankylosing spondylitis.

The chain combines TRBV6-1 with TRBJ1-2, with TRBD1 identical over 7 bases. The CDR3 totals 13 residues. Germline V gives CDR1 MNHNS, CDR2 SASEGT. Trimming at V came to 6 bases and at J to 5 bases, leaving 6 bases not matched to a gene. The CDR3 DNA follows: TGTGCCAGCAGGACGCAACAGGGGTATGGCTACACCTTC. Amino acids: CASRTQQGYGYTF.

The V and J genes are TRBV4-2 and TRBJ2-1; the match to TRBD2 covers 9 bases. Germline trimming cut 3 bases from V and 4 bases from J; bases unmatched to any gene: 7. The CDR3 contains 16 residues. Germline CDR1 is LGHNA and CDR2 is YNFKEQ. The CDR3 loop reads CASSQNPSGDYNEQFF. CDR3 sequence (DNA): TGTGCCAGCAGCCAGAACCCTAGCGGGGATTACAATGAGCAGTTCTTC.

A few counts support this clonotype. The chain has TRBV7-9 and TRBJ1-2; 7 bases line up with TRBD1. The CDR3 is made up of 16 amino acids. CDR1 is SEHNR, CDR2 FQNEAQ, per germline (reference sequence). V gave up 5 bases and J gave up 4 bases; unmatched junction bases: 13. The CDR3 sequence is CASSPVTIGTAYGYTF. The CDR3 nucleotides are TGTGCCAGCAGCCCCGTTACTATCGGGACAGCCTATGGCTACACCTTC.

In this sample, this clonotype turned up a few times. The chain employs TRBV5-1 and TRBJ2-2; 9 bases are a match to TRBD1. CDR3 length: 15 amino acids. Germline-derived CDR1 and CDR2 are SGHRS and YFSETQ. V was clipped by 6 bases and J by 4 bases; unmatched bases: 7. The CDR3 is CASTPWTGVTGELFF. CDR3 nucleotide sequence: TGCGCCAGCACCCCTTGGACAGGGGTCACCGGGGAGCTGTTTTTT.

The chain is built from TRBV20-1 and TRBJ2-1, with TRBD2 matching over 9 bases. V shed 7 bases and J 7 bases; nucleotides not matched to a gene: 5. The germline V gene has CDR1 DFQATT and CDR2 SNEGSKA (reference sequence). The CDR3 covers 12 residues. The CDR3 region has the DNA TGCAGTGTCGGCGGGAGGGTAAATGAGCAGTTCTTC. This codes for CSVGGRVNEQFF.

CDR3 amino acids: CASSFRLAGYNEQFF. In DNA form, the CDR3 reads TGTGCCAGCAGCTTTCGTCTAGCGGGGTACAATGAGCAGTTCTTC. The V call is TRBV7-8, the J call TRBJ2-1; 9 bases are shared with TRBD2. V shed 3 bases, J shed 4 bases, and the junction held 4 bases outside the gene matches. This CDR3 has 15 residues. Germline lookup yields CDR1 SGHVS and CDR2 FQNEAQ.

This clonotype was detected many times. The chain carries TRBV5-5 and TRBJ1-6; D is undetermined. This CDR3 has 16 amino acids. Germline V CDR1 and CDR2: SGHKS, YYEKEE (reference sequence). V was shortened by 0 bases and J by 6 bases, with 13 bases between the two germline ends. The DNA for the CDR3 is TGTGCCAGCAGCTTGGAGGCTCGGGCGGCTAATTCACCCCTCCACTTT. It specifies CASSLEARAANSPLHF.

This clonotype has a handful of counts. This chain uses TRBV12-3 or TRBV12-4 with TRBJ2-1; 10 nucleotides align to TRBD2. The CDR3 loop spans 16 amino acids. The V and J ends lost 6 bases and 8 bases, in that order; junction bases with no gene match: 13. The CDR3 nucleotides read TGTGCCAGCAGAAGTAGCGGGAGGTCCTACTGGGATGAGCAGTTCTTC. Translated, it gives CASRSSGRSYWDEQFF.

This clonotype was counted only a few times. The V and J genes are TRBV12-3 or TRBV12-4 and TRBJ1-5; a weak D match, TRBD1 (5 bases). This CDR3 is built from 14 residues. V gave up 7 bases and J gave up 2 bases, with 12 bases separating them. CDR3 in DNA: TGTGCCAGCACCCAACAGGACGGCAATCAGCCCCAGCATTTT. It yields the protein CASTQQDGNQPQHF.

The chain combines TRBV11-2 with TRBJ1-3; a weak D match, TRBD1 (5 bases). The germline V and J ends were trimmed by 5 bases and 0 bases, with 14 bases remaining between them. The CDR3 extends over 16 amino acids. The germline V gene has CDR1 SGHAT and CDR2 FQNNGV. The CDR3 loop reads CASSTGAHNSGNTIYF. The CDR3 DNA reads TGTGCCAGCAGCACTGGGGCCCACAACTCTGGAAACACCATATATTTT.

This clonotype was counted a few times. This rearrangement joins TRBV20-1 to TRBJ2-5; 11 nucleotides line up with TRBD2. Germline V CDR1 and CDR2: DFQATT, SNEGSKA (reference sequence). With V trimmed by 4 bases and J by 4 bases, 8 bases remained unmatched. The CDR3 runs 15 residues. The CDR3 region has the DNA TGCAGTGCTAAGAGTTTAGCGGGAGGGCGAGAGACCCAGTACTTC. Translating it yields CSAKSLAGGRETQYF.

This chain links TRBV2 with TRBJ2-1; D not resolved. The CDR3 is made up of 11 amino acids. Trimming took 7 bases from V and 5 from J, leaving 6 bases between them. Germline CDR1 and CDR2: SNHLY and FYNNEI. CDR3 sequence reads: CASNLDNEQFF. The CDR3 DNA reads as TGTGCCAGCAACCTAGACAATGAGCAGTTCTTC.

The J gene is TRBJ2-5, the V gene TRBV3-1; D is undetermined. Deletions cut 4 bases from V and 2 bases from J, with 17 bases between. Germline V lookup: CDR1 LGHDT, CDR2 YNNKEL (reference sequence). The CDR3 runs 16 residues. DNA of the CDR3: TGTGCCAGCAGCCCCCCGGGTGGGTGGAGTCAAGAGACCCAGTACTTC. Translation: CASSPPGGWSQETQYF.